These 2 T cell receptor beta chains originate from one sample sequenced in a study of post-analysis software for immune sequencing data. Tagging with unique molecular identifiers was a feature of the TCR beta cDNA libraries. Each CDR3 protein is one row after TCRdb ran MiXCR on the PCR reads. The sample yields roughly 600,000 distinct CDR3 sequences, 44% seen once. Regarding the study as a whole: Relative to controls, patients had five TRBV segments at higher frequency, with TRBV5-6, TRBV5-1 and TRBV20-1 among these.

These receptors are not linked to any known antigen. Sequenced: blood. The source of these receptors is a girl aged 10-17 years with multiple sclerosis.

This rearrangement joins TRBV5-6 to TRBJ2-1; 9 bases line up with TRBD1. There are 12 residues in the CDR3. The junction had 0 bases not matched to a gene; V was cut back by 4 bases and J by 7 bases. Germline CDR1 and CDR2: SGHDT and YYEEEE. For the CDR3, the DNA is TGTGCCAGCAGCGGGACAGGGAATGAGCAGTTCTTC. Translation gives CASSGTGNEQFF.

This clonotype was recorded a few times. The chain employs TRBV29-1 and TRBJ2-7; tentatively, D is TRBD2 (7 bases). This CDR3 has 15 amino acids. The V and J ends lost 2 bases and 0 bases respectively, with 14 bases between them. The germline V gene encodes CDR1 SQVTM and CDR2 ANQGSEA. The CDR3 loop is CSVERAGASSYEQYF. The CDR3 DNA reads as TGCAGCGTTGAACGGGCGGGGGCGAGCTCCTACGAGCAGTACTTC.